Listed below are T cell receptor beta chains from one sample, sequenced in a study of a mutant IDH1 vaccine in newly diagnosed glioma. The antigens for these receptors are not known. Data came from immunoSEQ multiplex PCR; TCRdb stores just in-frame clones and leaves some out. This table has roughly 40,000 clones, 75% to 90% appearing once. The material sequenced was PBMCs, taken from a glioma patient whose treatment included an IDH1 peptide vaccine. The receptor source for this set is a man aged 40-55 years with glioma. Each CDR3 is given with its conserved first and last residue. Each record gives: clone size, J gene, V gene, D gene, CDR3 DNA, CDR3 protein. D genes are given only for firm matches. Size values are once, few and many counts, or a class for expanded clones, and some rows have none.

size: -; J: TRBJ2-4; V: TRBV10-3; D: TRBD1; DNA: TGTGCCTCCCGATCAGGGGGCGAAGCCAAAAACATTCAGTACTTC; CDR3: CASRSGGEAKNIQYF
size: few; J: TRBJ1-1; V: TRBV27; D: TRBD1; DNA: TGTGCCAGCAGTAGTAACAGGGGGACCTTCTTT; CDR3: CASSSNRGTFF
size: once; J: TRBJ1-5; V: TRBV7-8; D: TRBD1; DNA: TGTGCCAGCAGCTTAGTAGGGGGGACAGGGGCTTCTGGTCAGCCCCAGCATTTT; CDR3: CASSLVGGTGASGQPQHF
size: -; J: TRBJ1-5; V: TRBV10-3; D: -; DNA: TGTGCCATCACCCAAAGGGAGGGGGAGTCGCCCCAGCATTTT; CDR3: CAITQREGESPQHF
size: -; J: TRBJ2-7; V: TRBV5-4; D: -; DNA: TGTGCCAGCGGTTGGGGGGATTACGAGCAGTACTTC; CDR3: CASGWGDYEQYF
size: -; J: TRBJ2-7; V: TRBV28; D: TRBD2; DNA: TGTGCCAGCAGTTCCCTAGCGGGAGGAACCTACGAGCAGTACTTC; CDR3: CASSSLAGGTYEQYF
size: -; J: TRBJ2-1; V: TRBV6-5; D: -; DNA: TGTGCCAGTGGTAGACAGCCTCTTACAAGGGAGCAGTTCTTC; CDR3: CASGRQPLTREQFF
size: -; J: TRBJ1-2; V: TRBV9; D: -; DNA: TGTGCCAGCAGCGCGCAGGGGATCTATGGCTACACCTTC; CDR3: CASSAQGIYGYTF
size: -; J: TRBJ2-5; V: TRBV27; D: TRBD1; DNA: TGTGCCAGCAGTTGGACAGGGACGAACGGGGAGACCCAGTACTTC; CDR3: CASSWTGTNGETQYF
size: -; J: TRBJ2-2; V: TRBV4-1; D: TRBD1; DNA: TGCGCCAGCAGCCAAGGGGGACAGGGGTTCACCGGGGAGCTGTTTTTT; CDR3: CASSQGGQGFTGELFF
size: -; J: TRBJ2-1; V: TRBV29-1; D: TRBD1; DNA: TGCAGCGTTGAGGGGTCAGGGGGCGACGAGCAGTTCTTC; CDR3: CSVEGSGGDEQFF
size: -; J: TRBJ1-1; V: TRBV5-1; D: TRBD1; DNA: TGCGCCAGCAGACGCGGACAGGGGGAGGCCTCTGAAGCTTTCTTT; CDR3: CASRRGQGEASEAFF
size: -; J: TRBJ1-5; V: TRBV7-9; D: -; DNA: TGTGCCAGCAGCTTAGAACGAGATCAGCCCCAGCATTTT; CDR3: CASSLERDQPQHF
size: -; J: TRBJ2-2; V: TRBV4-1; D: TRBD1; DNA: TGCGCCAGCAGCCAAGTTGGGACAGGGGGCATTAACACCGGGGAGCTGTTTTTT; CDR3: CASSQVGTGGINTGELFF
size: -; J: TRBJ2-7; V: TRBV10-3; D: -; DNA: TGTGCCACCGCCGACCGGAGGGAAATGACGGACGAGCAGTACTTC; CDR3: CATADRREMTDEQYF
size: -; J: TRBJ2-7; V: TRBV10-2; D: -; DNA: TGCGCCAGCAGCAGTCGCGGCTCCTACGAGCAGTACTTC; CDR3: CASSSRGSYEQYF
size: -; J: TRBJ2-3; V: TRBV10-3; D: -; DNA: TGTGCCATCAAGGGGGGGGTCACAGATACGCAGTATTTT; CDR3: CAIKGGVTDTQYF
size: -; J: TRBJ2-7; V: TRBV28; D: -; DNA: TGTGCCAGCAGTTTTCTCTACGAGCAGTACTTC; CDR3: CASSFLYEQYF
size: few; J: TRBJ1-5; V: TRBV4-1; D: -; DNA: TGCGCCAGCAGCTTCACCCTGGTGACCGGGCCCCCTCAGCCCCAGCATTTT; CDR3: CASSFTLVTGPPQPQHF
size: -; J: TRBJ1-2; V: TRBV6-5; D: -; DNA: TGTGCCAGCAGTCCCGGGCCGAACTATGGCTACACCTTC; CDR3: CASSPGPNYGYTF
size: -; J: TRBJ2-2; V: TRBV14; D: TRBD1; DNA: TGTGCCAGCAGCCAAGCACAGGGGGCCACCGGGGAGCTGTTTTTT; CDR3: CASSQAQGATGELFF
size: -; J: TRBJ1-5; V: TRBV7-2; D: -; DNA: TGTGCCAGCAGCACACAGGGAGGCCAGCCCCAGCATTTT; CDR3: CASSTQGGQPQHF
size: -; J: TRBJ2-7; V: TRBV18; D: -; DNA: TGTGCCAGCTCACTGGGCCCAGAGGCGTACGAGCAGTACTTC; CDR3: CASSLGPEAYEQYF
size: -; J: TRBJ2-7; V: TRBV7-3; D: -; DNA: TGTGCCAGCAGCAGTACCGGGAGTAGCCACGAGCAGTACTTC; CDR3: CASSSTGSSHEQYF
size: few; J: TRBJ1-3; V: TRBV5-1; D: -; DNA: TGCGCCAGCAGCTTGGGGGCTCTGGGTGGAAACACCATATATTTT; CDR3: CASSLGALGGNTIYF
size: -; J: TRBJ2-7; V: TRBV5-5; D: -; DNA: TGTGCCAGCAGCCCTCGACAGGACAGAAGCTCCTACGAGCAGTACTTC; CDR3: CASSPRQDRSSYEQYF
size: -; J: TRBJ2-2; V: TRBV7-2; D: TRBD2; DNA: TGTGCCAGCAGTTCCAGACTAGCGGGAGGCCCGGGGACCGGGGAGCTGTTTTTT; CDR3: CASSSRLAGGPGTGELFF
size: -; J: TRBJ2-7; V: TRBV18; D: -; DNA: TGTGCCAGCTCATCGAGGAGCGGACCCTACGAGCAGTACTTC; CDR3: CASSSRSGPYEQYF
size: few; J: TRBJ2-7; V: TRBV27; D: TRBD1; DNA: TGTGCCAGAAACGAAAGCCGGGACAGGGGGCAAGTGTCCAGGTACGAGCAGTACTTC; CDR3: CARNESRDRGQVSRYEQYF
size: -; J: TRBJ2-1; V: TRBV27; D: TRBD2; DNA: TGTGCCAGCAGTCCCAGACTAGCGGGAGTGGGCAATGAGCAGTTCTTC; CDR3: CASSPRLAGVGNEQFF
size: -; J: TRBJ2-7; V: TRBV10-3; D: -; DNA: TGTGCCGCCCAACGGGACGCCAGCTCCTACGAGCAGTACTTC; CDR3: CAAQRDASSYEQYF
size: -; J: TRBJ2-1; V: TRBV19; D: -; DNA: TGTGCCAGCACCCGGGGGGCTGGGTCCTACAATGAGCAGTTCTTC; CDR3: CASTRGAGSYNEQFF
size: -; J: TRBJ2-2; V: TRBV5-4; D: -; DNA: TGTGCCAGCAGCTTGGGGCAGGTGAACACCGGGGAGCTGTTTTTT; CDR3: CASSLGQVNTGELFF
size: once; J: TRBJ1-5; V: TRBV28; D: TRBD1; DNA: TGTGCCAGCAGTTCCTCGGGACAGGGCGGTCAGCCCCAGCATTTT; CDR3: CASSSSGQGGQPQHF
size: few; J: TRBJ2-7; V: TRBV2; D: -; DNA: TGTGCCAGCAGTGAAGCGGGCAGGCTTTCCTACGAGCAGTACTTC; CDR3: CASSEAGRLSYEQYF
size: -; J: TRBJ2-1; V: TRBV6-1; D: TRBD2; DNA: TGTGCCAGCAGTGAAGCGCTTCTAGCGGGGGACTCCTACAATGAGCAGTTCTTC; CDR3: CASSEALLAGDSYNEQFF